These T cell receptor beta chains were read from a single sample in a study of T cells expressing NK-cell markers. Using the 5' RACE reads, TCRdb records one entry per CDR3 protein without DNA. In total, the table holds approximately 460,000 distinct CDR3 sequences. The sequencing sample was made of blood T cells: a sorted CD56 or NKG2C T cell subset, CD4+ or CD8+ T cells, or bulk PBMC T cells (not recorded which). The receptors derive from a woman between 18 and 70 years old in good health. CDR3s include the opening cysteine and the closing phenylalanine or tryptophan. The order of the fields is V gene, J gene, CDR3 protein.

TRBV20-1	TRBJ2-7	CSAKPGLAFEQYF
TRBV12-5	TRBJ2-7	CASGLHTSGRPGERHEQYF
TRBV19	TRBJ2-5	CASSNPPETQYF
TRBV29-1	TRBJ1-2	CSVEGGTLGYGYTF
TRBV5-1	TRBJ1-1	CASSLAPPGAGNTEAFF
TRBV5-4	TRBJ2-6	CASSLRGRISGANVLTF
TRBV6-5	TRBJ1-1	CASGRMGEAFF
TRBV6-1	TRBJ2-1	CASSPTSGGADEQFF
TRBV16	TRBJ1-2	CASSQSPGRRNYGYTF
TRBV20-1	TRBJ2-3	CSASAHRTSTDTQYF
TRBV9	TRBJ2-2	CASSPRGNTGELFF
TRBV28	TRBJ2-1	CASLGRTSGLYNEQFF
TRBV10-3	TRBJ2-4	CAISESTGRGDIQYF
TRBV5-1	TRBJ2-5	CASSPMRGEETQYF
TRBV7-8	TRBJ2-1	CASSYPRDSGSSYNEQFF
TRBV10-3	TRBJ2-3	CAISEEAGGPDTQYF
TRBV5-4	TRBJ2-5	CASSRGQYQETQYF
TRBV6-1	TRBJ2-7	CASSLSSGRAQQYF
TRBV12-3/TRBV12-4	TRBJ1-1	CASSFTGVTEAFF
TRBV5-1	TRBJ1-1	CASTPGHPSGTEAFF
TRBV20-1	TRBJ2-1	CSARDVTSGTYEQFF
TRBV7-3	TRBJ1-1	CASSLGGAQGTEAFF
TRBV6-5	TRBJ2-7	CASSYAAGPTYEQYF
TRBV20-1	TRBJ2-2	CSARRLAGTGELFF
TRBV5-5	TRBJ1-1	CASSLPAGEAFF
TRBV7-3	TRBJ2-2	CASSLNSVGELFF
TRBV29-1	TRBJ1-1	CSVEIRAKNTEAFF
TRBV6-1	TRBJ1-3	CASSPGRNGNTIYF
TRBV20-1	TRBJ1-4	CSAGPAGESSEKLFF
TRBV7-2	TRBJ1-1	CASGLAENTEAFF
TRBV7-9	TRBJ1-2	CASSSHAGDRGDYTF
TRBV2	TRBJ2-5	CASRIRQGARETQYF
TRBV6-5	TRBJ1-5	CASSSQTGGHQPQHF
TRBV12-3/TRBV12-4	TRBJ1-5	CASSKDRGDNQPQHF
TRBV9	TRBJ2-7	CASSVEGEPSYEQYF
TRBV3-1	TRBJ2-1	CASRPGTSVHEQFF
TRBV11-1	TRBJ2-2	CASSSPGLAGGNTGELFF
TRBV7-9	TRBJ1-6	CASSSRQGDNSPLHF
TRBV12-3/TRBV12-4	TRBJ1-1	CASNPAGPAEAFF
TRBV10-3	TRBJ2-7	CAIRASPGFSGNHSYEQYF